This is a list of T cell receptor beta chains from one sample in a study of blood T cell repertoires in COVID-19. Here immunoSEQ multiplex PCR was the method, and the copy in TCRdb shows in-frame clones only, minus some. The sample carries 200,000 to 250,000 clones, around 84% recorded once. Sequenced: peripheral blood. The receptors derive from a human donor in a cohort sampled during active COVID-19. CDR3s include the opening cysteine and the closing phenylalanine or tryptophan. The D gene is left open where the match is weak. The size entry is marked missing in some rows and otherwise reads once, few, many or a size class.

TRBJ2-1,TRBD2,once,TRBV2,CASSSGTSGLGEQFF,TGTGCCAGCAGTTCCGGGACTAGCGGTCTTGGGGAGCAGTTCTTC
TRBJ1-5,NA,NA,TRBV7-6,CASSLGSRVQEPQHF,TGTGCCAGCAGCTTAGGGAGCAGGGTTCAGGAGCCCCAGCATTTT
TRBJ1-6,TRBD1,NA,TRBV9,CASSVDDRVSLHF,TGTGCCAGCAGCGTAGACGACAGGGTGTCCCTCCACTTT
TRBJ1-1,NA,many,TRBV7-9,CASSFTERTEAFF,TGTGCCAGCAGCTTTACAGAGAGAACTGAAGCTTTCTTT
TRBJ2-1,NA,NA,TRBV2,CASTARVAVEGQYGPLNEQFF,TGTGCCAGCACTGCTCGCGTAGCGGTTGAAGGTCAGTATGGCCCGTTAAATGAGCAGTTCTTC
TRBJ2-3,NA,NA,TRBV6-6,CASSPNGGTDTQYF,TGTGCCAGCAGCCCGAACGGGGGCACAGATACGCAGTATTTT
TRBJ2-1,NA,NA,TRBV5-1,CASSLSANEQFF,TGCGCCAGCAGCCTATCCGCCAATGAGCAGTTCTTC
TRBJ2-7,NA,NA,TRBV27,CASSPTVAGEQYF,TGTGCCAGCAGTCCGACGGTGGCGGGCGAGCAGTACTTC
TRBJ1-4,NA,NA,TRBV28,CASSLRQATEKLFF,TGTGCCAGCAGTTTAAGACAGGCTACGGAAAAACTGTTTTTT
TRBJ2-5,TRBD2,once,TRBV24-1,CATSDPGTSETQYF,TGTGCCACCAGTGATCCCGGGACTAGCGAGACCCAGTACTTC
TRBJ2-7,TRBD1,NA,TRBV19,CASSTPTGKASYEQYF,TGTGCCAGTAGTACTCCGACAGGGAAAGCAAGTTACGAGCAGTACTTC
TRBJ2-1,TRBD2,NA,TRBV19,CASGTSGEYNEQFF,TGTGCCAGTGGAACTAGCGGGGAGTACAATGAGCAGTTCTTC
TRBJ2-3,TRBD2,NA,TRBV2,CASSEGGLADTQYF,TGTGCCAGCAGTGAAGGGGGACTAGCGGATACGCAGTATTTT
TRBJ1-6,NA,once,TRBV27,CASAAGVSPLHF,TGTGCCAGCGCGGCAGGGGTGTCACCCCTCCACTTT
TRBJ1-2,TRBD1,NA,TRBV7-2,CASSLLRGRGQGAPYGYTF,TGTGCCAGCAGCTTATTAAGAGGTCGAGGACAGGGGGCACCCTATGGCTACACCTTC
TRBJ2-7,NA,NA,TRBV15,CATSRGGRGTYEQYF,TGTGCCACCAGCAGAGGTGGCCGAGGAACCTACGAGCAGTACTTC
TRBJ2-1,TRBD2,NA,TRBV14,CASSQPTISWEGNYNEQFF,TGTGCCAGCAGCCAACCCACCATTTCGTGGGAGGGGAACTACAATGAGCAGTTCTTC
TRBJ2-3,TRBD2,NA,TRBV24-1,CATSGIAGGGTDTQYF,TGTGCCACCAGTGGGATAGCGGGGGGTGGCACAGATACGCAGTATTTT
TRBJ2-1,NA,NA,TRBV27,CASSPLGEHNEQFF,TGTGCCAGCAGTCCCTTAGGGGAACACAATGAGCAGTTCTTC
TRBJ2-2,NA,many,TRBV21-1,CASSRRQGGPGELFF,TGTGCCAGCAGCCGACGACAGGGAGGCCCCGGGGAGCTGTTTTTT
TRBJ1-1,NA,few,TRBV28,CASSLAGPGQLEAFF,TGTGCCAGCAGTTTAGCAGGGCCAGGACAGCTTGAAGCTTTCTTT
TRBJ1-1,NA,NA,TRBV28,CASSFTVEAFF,TGTGCCAGCAGTTTCACAGTTGAAGCTTTCTTT
TRBJ2-3,NA,NA,TRBV19,CAAATSPSDTQYF,TGTGCCGCCGCGACTAGTCCTTCAGATACGCAGTATTTT
TRBJ2-7,TRBD2,NA,TRBV27,CASSSGLSERESYEQYF,TGTGCCAGCAGCTCTGGCCTAAGTGAGCGGGAGTCCTACGAGCAGTACTTC
TRBJ2-7,NA,many,TRBV12-3/TRBV12-4,CASSTYSYEQYF,TGTGCCAGCAGTACCTACAGCTACGAGCAGTACTTC
TRBJ2-2,NA,NA,TRBV4-1,CASSQGQVNTGELFF,TGCGCCAGCAGCCAAGGACAGGTGAACACCGGGGAGCTGTTTTTT
TRBJ2-1,TRBD1,NA,TRBV11-1,CASRLGQGGYNEQFF,TGTGCCAGCAGACTGGGACAGGGTGGTTACAATGAGCAGTTCTTC
TRBJ2-3,TRBD1,once,TRBV19,CASSIQGVSADTQYF,TGTGCCAGTAGTATACAGGGGGTGTCAGCAGATACGCAGTATTTT
TRBJ1-5,NA,few,TRBV5-6,CASSLTGQPQHF,TGTGCCAGCAGCCTCACCGGTCAGCCCCAGCATTTT
TRBJ1-4,TRBD1,NA,TRBV2,CASQGRTGDGEKLFF,TGTGCCAGCCAAGGGCGGACAGGGGATGGTGAAAAACTGTTTTTT
TRBJ2-7,NA,NA,TRBV20-1,CSASTPVSGYEQYF,TGCAGTGCTAGTACACCCGTGAGCGGATACGAGCAGTACTTC
TRBJ1-1,TRBD1,NA,TRBV15,CATSRDRGQVPSEAFF,TGTGCCACCAGCAGAGATCGAGGACAGGTCCCCTCTGAAGCTTTCTTT
TRBJ1-6,TRBD1,NA,TRBV18,CASSPETGDSPLHF,TGTGCCAGCTCACCGGAGACAGGGGACTCACCCCTCCACTTT
TRBJ2-5,NA,NA,TRBV5-4,CASSFRETQYF,TGTGCCAGCAGCTTCAGAGAGACCCAGTACTTC
TRBJ1-2,TRBD1,NA,TRBV9,CASSPGDRGRRGYTF,TGTGCCAGCAGCCCCGGGGACAGGGGGCGGAGAGGCTACACCTTC
TRBJ1-1,NA,NA,TRBV7-2,CASSRPGGRLNTEAFF,TGTGCCAGCAGCCGTCCGGGGGGCAGACTAAACACTGAAGCTTTCTTT
TRBJ2-1,TRBD2,NA,TRBV5-1,CASSYPAGTSDYNEQFF,TGCGCCAGCAGCTACCCCGCCGGGACTAGCGACTACAATGAGCAGTTCTTC
TRBJ2-1,NA,few,TRBV10-2,CASRAGSRSYNEQFF,TGCGCCAGCAGGGCGGGGTCCCGCTCCTACAATGAGCAGTTCTTC
TRBJ2-3,TRBD1,NA,TRBV9,CASSVGTGEGFDTQYF,TGTGCCAGCAGCGTGGGGACAGGGGAAGGTTTCGATACGCAGTATTTT
TRBJ2-7,TRBD2,NA,TRBV6-2/TRBV6-3,CASSYSPTAGGYEQYF,TGTGCCAGCAGTTACTCGCCCACTGCGGGAGGCTACGAGCAGTACTTC
TRBJ1-2,TRBD1,NA,TRBV10-3,CAIRKGTDFRDTF,TGTGCCATCAGGAAAGGGACAGACTTCCGTGACACCTTC
TRBJ1-4,NA,NA,TRBV28,CATARGNEKLFF,TGTGCCACCGCTAGGGGTAATGAAAAACTGTTTTTT
TRBJ1-2,NA,NA,TRBV4-1,CASSQEAQGYGYTF,TGCGCCAGCAGCCAAGAAGCCCAGGGGTATGGCTACACCTTC
TRBJ1-3,NA,NA,TRBV7-2,CASSLPTLSGNTIYF,TGTGCCAGCAGCTTACCGACACTCTCTGGAAACACCATATATTTT
TRBJ1-1,NA,NA,TRBV28,CASSLAARTAFF,TGTGCCAGCAGTTTAGCGGCTCGGACTGCTTTCTTT
TRBJ1-1,NA,NA,TRBV5-1,CASSFHRDTTEAFF,TGCGCCAGCAGCTTCCACCGGGACACCACTGAAGCTTTCTTT
TRBJ2-7,NA,many,TRBV18,CASSPSFSGEQYF,TGTGCCAGCTCACCGTCCTTTTCGGGCGAGCAGTACTTC
TRBJ1-6,TRBD1,NA,TRBV20-1,CSAGGTGGNSPLHF,TGCAGTGCTGGTGGGACAGGTGGCAATTCACCCCTCCACTTT
TRBJ2-1,TRBD1,NA,TRBV18,CASSPPGQGSYNEQFF,TGTGCCAGCTCACCGCCGGGACAGGGGTCCTACAATGAGCAGTTCTTC
TRBJ2-7,NA,NA,TRBV6-1,CASSEALGRPLYEQYF,TGTGCCAGCAGTGAAGCGCTAGGGAGACCACTCTACGAGCAGTACTTC
TRBJ2-7,TRBD1,NA,TRBV7-9,CASSPLGQGAREQYF,TGTGCCAGCAGCCCGCTGGGGCAGGGGGCGCGTGAGCAGTACTTC